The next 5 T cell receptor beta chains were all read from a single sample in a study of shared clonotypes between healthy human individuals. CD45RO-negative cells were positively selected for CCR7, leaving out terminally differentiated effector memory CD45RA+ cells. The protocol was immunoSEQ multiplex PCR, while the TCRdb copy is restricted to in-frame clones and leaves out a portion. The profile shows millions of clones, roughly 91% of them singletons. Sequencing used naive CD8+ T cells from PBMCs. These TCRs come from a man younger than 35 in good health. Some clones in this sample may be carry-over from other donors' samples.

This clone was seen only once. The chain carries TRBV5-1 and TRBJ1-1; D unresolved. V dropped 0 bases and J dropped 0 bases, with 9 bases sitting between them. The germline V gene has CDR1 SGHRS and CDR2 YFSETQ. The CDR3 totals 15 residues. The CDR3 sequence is CASSLDRLLNTEAFF. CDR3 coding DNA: TGCGCCAGCAGCTTGGACAGATTACTGAACACTGAAGCTTTCTTT. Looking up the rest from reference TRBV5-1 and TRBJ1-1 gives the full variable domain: KAGVTQTPRYLIKTRGQQVTLSCSPISGHRSVSWYQQTPGQGLQFLFEYFSETQRNKGNFPGRFSGRQFSNSRSEMNVSTLELGDSALYLCASSLDRLLNTEAFFGQGTRLTVV.

The CDR3 DNA follows: TGCGCCAGCAGACCGGGGACAGGCATAGGGGAGACCCAGTACTTC. Protein sequence: CASRPGTGIGETQYF. The chain couples TRBV4-3 to TRBJ2-5, with 8 bases that match TRBD1. The V gene's germline CDR1 is LGHNA and CDR2 YSLEER. J gave up 5 bases and V 6 bases, and 11 bases lay outside the gene matches. This CDR3 is 15 amino acids long.

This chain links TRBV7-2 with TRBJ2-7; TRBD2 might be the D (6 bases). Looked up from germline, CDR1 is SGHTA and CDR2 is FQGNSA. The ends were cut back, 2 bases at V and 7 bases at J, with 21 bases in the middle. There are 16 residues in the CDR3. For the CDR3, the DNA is TGTGCCAGCAGCTTAAGGTGGCGGGATGGTGTGGGTGAGCAGTACTTC. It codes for CASSLRWRDGVGEQYF. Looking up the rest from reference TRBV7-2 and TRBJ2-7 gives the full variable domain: GAGVSQSPSNKVTEKGKDVELRCDPISGHTALYWYRQSLGQGLEFLIYFQGNSAPDKSGLPSDRFSAERTGGSVSTLTIQRTQQEDSAVYLCASSLRWRDGVGEQYFGPGTRLTVT.

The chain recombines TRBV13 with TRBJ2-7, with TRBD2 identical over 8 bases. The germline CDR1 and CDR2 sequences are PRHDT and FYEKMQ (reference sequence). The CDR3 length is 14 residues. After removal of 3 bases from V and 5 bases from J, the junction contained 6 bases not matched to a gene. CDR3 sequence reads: CASSFNGGDDEQYF. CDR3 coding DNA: TGTGCCAGCAGCTTTAACGGGGGGGATGACGAGCAGTACTTC.

The CDR3 DNA is TGTGCCAGCAGCTTAATCGGTTTCGGACAGGGAAAGGACACTGAAGCTTTCTTT. Residues: CASSLIGFGQGKDTEAFF. The chain employs TRBV7-3 and TRBJ1-1; 8 bases are shared with TRBD1. This CDR3 is 18 amino acids long. CDR1 and CDR2 (germline): SGHTA, FQGTGA. With V trimmed by 1 base and J by 3 bases, 13 bases remained unmatched. The full variable domain, its missing parts supplied by reference TRBV7-3 and TRBJ1-1, is GAGVSQTPSNKVTEKGKYVELRCDPISGHTALYWYRQSLGQGPEFLIYFQGTGAADDSGLPNDRFFAVRPEGSVSTLKIQRTERGDSAVYLCASSLIGFGQGKDTEAFFGQGTRLTVV.